This is a list of T cell receptor beta chains from one sample in a study of post-analysis software for immune sequencing data. TCRdb re-called the PCR reads with MiXCR, one entry per CDR3 protein. Altogether approximately 690,000 distinct CDR3 sequences are present, over 45% being singletons, with the ten largest covering 11%. Material for sequencing was blood. These receptor sequences come from a girl between 2 and 10 years old with multiple sclerosis. Each CDR3 is given with its conserved first and last residue. A D gene is named only where the DNA matches it firmly. The size of a clone is reported for some rows only, either as once, few or many, or as a class for expanded clones.

V: TRBV9; D: TRBD2; size: .; J: TRBJ2-5; DNA: TGTGCCAGCAGCGTGGACTCGGGAGCGGGAGTGAAAGAGACCCAGTACTTC; CDR3: CASSVDSGAGVKETQYF
V: TRBV4-2; D: TRBD2; size: .; J: TRBJ2-7; DNA: TGTGCCAGCAGCCAAGAAGACGGCCTAGCGGGCTCAGGGACCTACGAGCAGTACTTC; CDR3: CASSQEDGLAGSGTYEQYF
V: TRBV7-2; D: .; size: once; J: TRBJ2-3; DNA: TGTGCCAGCAGCTTAGCCCGGCAAAGCACAGATACGCAGTATTTT; CDR3: CASSLARQSTDTQYF
V: TRBV4-2; D: .; size: .; J: TRBJ2-5; DNA: TGTGCCAGCAGCCAAGGGTCTAAGGAGGGGGAGACCCAGTACTTC; CDR3: CASSQGSKEGETQYF
V: TRBV7-9; D: .; size: few; J: TRBJ1-1; DNA: TGTGCCAGCAGCTCTACGGACAGACATGAAGCTTTCTTT; CDR3: CASSSTDRHEAFF
V: TRBV28; D: TRBD1; size: .; J: TRBJ1-1; DNA: TGTGCCAGCAGTTTCTGGGACAGGGGGCGCGTCACTGAAGCTTTCTTT; CDR3: CASSFWDRGRVTEAFF
V: TRBV4-1; D: .; size: .; J: TRBJ2-5; DNA: TGCGCCAGCAGCCATCAGGCCGGAGAGACCCAGTACTTC; CDR3: CASSHQAGETQYF
V: TRBV7-6; D: TRBD2; size: few; J: TRBJ2-5; DNA: TGTGCCAGCAGCTTAGACCGACTAGCGGGAGGGCCTCTAGAGACCCAGTACTTC; CDR3: CASSLDRLAGGPLETQYF
V: TRBV4-2; D: TRBD1; size: .; J: TRBJ2-1; DNA: TGTGCCAGCAGCCAAGCAGGGGGCGCCTACAATGAGCAGTTCTTC; CDR3: CASSQAGGAYNEQFF
V: TRBV5-5; D: TRBD2; size: .; J: TRBJ2-5; DNA: TGTACCAGCAGCGGGTGGGAGGGAGAGACCCAGTACTTC; CDR3: CTSSGWEGETQYF
V: TRBV12-5; D: .; size: .; J: TRBJ2-5; DNA: TGTGCTAGTGGTTTGGATTCGGGGGCCCCTGAGACCCAGTACTTC; CDR3: CASGLDSGAPETQYF
V: TRBV2; D: TRBD2; size: .; J: TRBJ2-5; DNA: TGTGCCAGCAGTGCGGGGGGATATCAATCGTACTTC; CDR3: CASSAGGYQSYF
V: TRBV14; D: TRBD1; size: .; J: TRBJ1-6; DNA: TGTGCCAGCAGCCAAGGGGACAGCTCCTATAATTCACCCCTCCACTTT; CDR3: CASSQGDSSYNSPLHF